The TCR beta chain described here comes from a study of CXCR3-negative and CXCR3-positive naive CD8 T cells. It was by 5' RACE with UMI labels that the TRB cDNA libraries were prepared. TCRdb re-called the 5' RACE reads and shows each CDR3 protein once, DNA omitted. The sample data list some 60,000 distinct CDR3 sequences. About this clonotype: Its antigen is as yet unknown.

Whole-study results and caveats: Naive cells that were CXCR3-positive had more hydrophobic TRB CDR3s (compared with CXCR3-negative naive cells). Each naive subset displayed comparably high diversity, whereas memory CD8+ cells displayed much lower diversity.

The sequence derives from a human donor in good health. Some clones in this sample may be carry-over from other donors' samples. The sequencing input was naive CXCR3+ CD8+ T cells from blood. Subset noted: CD45RO-CCR7+CD27+CD95- naive CD8+ T cells expressing CXCR3 (TNR3+).

CDR3 loop: CASSSDKSQETQYF. The rearrangement links TRBV7-2 to TRBJ2-5; lacking DNA, the TRBD1 call made by TCRdb goes unchecked. CDR3 size: 14 residues. CDR1 is SGHTA and CDR2 is FQGNSA in the germline V gene. Full variable domain (outside the CDR3, taken from reference TRBV7-2 and TRBJ2-5): GAGVSQSPSNKVTEKGKDVELRCDPISGHTALYWYRQSLGQGLEFLIYFQGNSAPDKSGLPSDRFSAERTGGSVSTLTIQRTQQEDSAVYLCASSSDKSQETQYFGPGTRLLVL.